This T cell receptor (beta chain) is drawn from a study of Ad26.COV2.S vaccination and SARS-CoV-2 variants. Study as a whole: Enrolled in COV1001, the donor was in the Ad26.COV2.S trial arm, which received the vaccine.

Germline CDR1 and CDR2: MRHNA and SNTAGT. Unmatched junction bases numbered 9, after V lost 5 bases and J lost 5 bases. The CDR3 spans 16 residues. Libraries were prepared by immunoSEQ multiplex PCR; TCRdb keeps only in-frame clonotypes and omits some of them. The sample lists some 250,000 clones, roughly 90% occurring once. Regarding treatment: roughly 18 received Ad26.COV2.S at low or high dose, single or two shots; roughly 5 received placebo; per-sample allocation not given. Sampling was performed 63 days after the first vaccine or placebo injection. This TCR derives from a person between 18 and 60 years old who received the Ad26.COV2.S COVID-19 vaccine or a placebo. V usage is TRBV6-4 and J usage is TRBJ2-3, with 11 positions matching TRBD2. The specimen was peripheral blood, collected in a trial of Ad26.COV2.S vaccine versus placebo. The CDR3 sequence: CASSPATSGVRDTQYF. The CDR3 nucleotides are TGTGCCAGCAGTCCTGCGACTAGCGGGGTTAGAGATACGCAGTATTTT.